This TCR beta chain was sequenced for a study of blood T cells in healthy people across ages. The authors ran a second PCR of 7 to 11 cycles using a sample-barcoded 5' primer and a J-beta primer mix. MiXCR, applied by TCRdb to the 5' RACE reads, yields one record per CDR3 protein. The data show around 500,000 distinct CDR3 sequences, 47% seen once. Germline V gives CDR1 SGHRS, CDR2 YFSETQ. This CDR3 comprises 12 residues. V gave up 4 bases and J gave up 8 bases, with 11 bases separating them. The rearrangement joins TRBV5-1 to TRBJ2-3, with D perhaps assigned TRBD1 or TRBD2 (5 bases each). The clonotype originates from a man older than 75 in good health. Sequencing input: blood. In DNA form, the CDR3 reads TGCGCCAGCAGCCCCTCGAGGGGTACGCAGTATTTT. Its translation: CASSPSRGTQYF.